This T cell receptor beta chain was observed in a study of control samples from healthy donors and cancer patients. Profiling relied on immunoSEQ multiplex PCR, and the TCRdb table lists in-frame clones only, not all of them. The sample lists approximately 69,000 clones; approximately 89% were seen once. The CDR3 length is 14 residues. Germline CDR1 and CDR2: MDHEN and SYDVKM. Trimming took 4 bases from V and 3 from J, leaving 10 bases between them. This clonotype originated in a man in his 60s with colorectal cancer. The chain carries TRBV28 and TRBJ2-1; no reliable D call. What was sequenced was PBMCs. The CDR3 region is CASSSGSLYNEQFF. CDR3 nucleotides: TGTGCCAGCAGTTCAGGTTCGCTCTACAATGAGCAGTTCTTC.